These T cell receptor beta chains were read from a single sample in a study of T-cell memory formation after mild COVID-19. MiXCR, run by TCRdb on the 5' RACE reads, gives a single entry per CDR3 protein. The sample shows around 390,000 distinct CDR3 sequences, roughly 15% of them seen only once. The specimen sequenced was PBMCs or a T cell subset sorted from them (not recorded which). The receptors shown here come from a man aged 18-30 years who had mild COVID-19 (a few samples of this study predate the infection). Cell type and time point are not known. Each CDR3 is given with its conserved first and last residue. A D gene is named only where the DNA matches it firmly. Clone size is shown for a subset of rows, as once, few, many or a class of expanded clone.

j_gene,v_gene,d_gene,abundance,CDR3nt,CDR3aa
TRBJ2-5,TRBV29-1,.,few,TGCAGCGTTGAAGTCAGTGGGGGGTACAGAGAGACCCAGTACTTC,CSVEVSGGYRETQYF
TRBJ2-1,TRBV6-2/TRBV6-3,TRBD1,.,TGTGCCAGCAGGCTCGGGACAGTTAACAATGAGCAGTTCTTC,CASRLGTVNNEQFF
TRBJ1-1,TRBV6-5,.,few,TGTGCCAGCAGTTTATATGTGGGGGACACTGAAGCTTTCTTT,CASSLYVGDTEAFF
TRBJ1-2,TRBV12-3/TRBV12-4,.,few,TGTGCCAGCAGTCCTCCCAACCCGGGACGGCTCTATGGCTACACCTTC,CASSPPNPGRLYGYTF
TRBJ2-3,TRBV29-1,.,.,TGCAGCGTTGTGCAGGGGCGAGGCACAGATACGCAGTATTTT,CSVVQGRGTDTQYF
TRBJ1-5,TRBV7-9,TRBD1,few,TGTGCCAGCAGCCCGGGACAGGACTATCAGCCCCAGCATTTT,CASSPGQDYQPQHF
TRBJ2-3,TRBV5-1,.,.,TGCGCCAGCAGCCAAGACAGTAACACAGATACGCAGTATTTT,CASSQDSNTDTQYF
TRBJ2-1,TRBV7-3,TRBD1,few,TGTGCCAGCAGCTCCGGGACAGGGGCGCGGTACAATGAGCAGTTCTTC,CASSSGTGARYNEQFF
TRBJ2-3,TRBV7-2,.,.,TGTGCCAGCAGCTTAAGGGATGTGGGGGGCAGCACAGATACGCAGTATTTT,CASSLRDVGGSTDTQYF
TRBJ2-2,TRBV4-3,TRBD1,.,TGCGCCAGCAGCCAGGAAGTGCAGGGGGCGGCGGACACCGGGGAGCTGTTTTTT,CASSQEVQGAADTGELFF
TRBJ2-5,TRBV25-1,.,.,TGTGCCAGCGCAAGGACAGAGGCTAAGGAGACCCAGTACTTC,CASARTEAKETQYF
TRBJ1-1,TRBV5-1,.,few,TGCGCCAGCAGCTGGGGGAGGACAGTAAACACTGAAGCTTTCTTT,CASSWGRTVNTEAFF
TRBJ2-1,TRBV7-2,TRBD2,many,TGTGCCAGCAGCCCCAGTGGGGGTAGCGGGAATCTTTACAATGAGCAGTTCTTC,CASSPSGGSGNLYNEQFF
TRBJ1-1,TRBV5-6,.,.,TGTGCCAGCAGCTTGGCTCCTCAGGGGAACACTGAAGCTTTCTTT,CASSLAPQGNTEAFF
TRBJ1-5,TRBV5-1,.,.,TGCGCCAGCAGCTTGGATGCGGGGCCTGCTCAGCCCCAGCATTTT,CASSLDAGPAQPQHF
TRBJ2-1,TRBV7-9,TRBD2,.,TGTGCCAGCAGCACAAGACTAGCGGGGGGCCTCTACAATGAGCAGTTCTTC,CASSTRLAGGLYNEQFF
TRBJ2-1,TRBV20-1,TRBD1,few,TGCAGTGCTAGGAGTTGGACAGGGGGCAATGAGCAGTTCTTC,CSARSWTGGNEQFF
TRBJ2-7,TRBV10-3,.,.,TGTGCCATCAGCGGGACCGGGGGAGGCTACGAGCAGTACTTC,CAISGTGGGYEQYF
TRBJ2-5,TRBV5-6,TRBD2,many,TGTGCCAGCACCAGACTAGCGCAAGAGACCCAGTACTTC,CASTRLAQETQYF
TRBJ2-5,TRBV7-3,TRBD1,few,TGTGCCAGCAGCCAACAGGGGGCCCCACAAGAGACCCAGTACTTC,CASSQQGAPQETQYF
TRBJ1-5,TRBV9,.,.,TGTGACAGCATGGGAGGTACCATGTACGCCCAGCATTTT,CDSMGGTMYAQHF
TRBJ1-5,TRBV12-3/TRBV12-4,.,few,TGTGCCAGCAGCGCGAATAATCAGCCCCAGCATTTT,CASSANNQPQHF
TRBJ2-1,TRBV7-2,.,.,TGTGCCAGCAGCTTAGCGTCCAGCTCCTACAATGAGCAGTTCTTC,CASSLASSSYNEQFF
TRBJ2-3,TRBV12-3/TRBV12-4,.,.,TGTGCCAGCAATCCGAGAGGGTCCCTTTTAGATACGCAGTATTTT,CASNPRGSLLDTQYF
TRBJ1-2,TRBV7-2,TRBD1,.,TGTGCCAGCAGCTTAGATGGGACAGGCCATGGCTACACCTTC,CASSLDGTGHGYTF
TRBJ1-1,TRBV10-3,TRBD1,many,TGTGCCATCAGTGCCCCTCGGGGGACAGGGAACACTGAAGCTTTCTTT,CAISAPRGTGNTEAFF
TRBJ2-1,TRBV7-6,.,few,TGTGCCAGCAGCTTAAAGAGCTCCTACAATGAGCAGTTCTTC,CASSLKSSYNEQFF
TRBJ2-3,TRBV5-1,TRBD1,many,TGCGCCAGCAGCTTGGACAGGGGGAAGGATACGCAGTATTTT,CASSLDRGKDTQYF
TRBJ2-1,TRBV14,.,few,TGTGCCAGCAGCCACCAATGGGGTTACGATGAGCAGTTCTTC,CASSHQWGYDEQFF
TRBJ1-6,TRBV5-1,.,.,TGCGCCAGCACCCCTGACAGAAATTCACCCCTCCACTTT,CASTPDRNSPLHF
TRBJ2-2,TRBV6-5,TRBD2,few,TGTGCCAGCAACAGACTAGCGGGTGGTGCCGGGGAGCTGTTTTTT,CASNRLAGGAGELFF
TRBJ1-4,TRBV5-8,TRBD1,.,TGTGCCAGCAGACGGGGGACAGTGATTAATGAAAAACTGTTTTTT,CASRRGTVINEKLFF
TRBJ2-2,TRBV4-1,.,few,TGCGCCAGCAGCCCCGGACAGTTGAACACCGGGGAGCTGTTTTTT,CASSPGQLNTGELFF
TRBJ2-5,TRBV10-3,TRBD1,few,TGTGCCATCAGCCATGGACAGGGGGGAGGAGAGACCCAGTACTTC,CAISHGQGGGETQYF
TRBJ2-5,TRBV12-3/TRBV12-4,.,few,TGTGCCAGCAGTTTCTCGTCCCGAGGGAAGACCCAGTACTTC,CASSFSSRGKTQYF
TRBJ2-5,TRBV7-7,.,few,TGTGCCAGCAGCTTTGGGACGGGAGAGACCCAGTACTTC,CASSFGTGETQYF
TRBJ2-1,TRBV6-2/TRBV6-3,TRBD1,few,TGTGCCAGCAGTCGACAGGGGCCGCCTAACAATGAGCAGTTCTTC,CASSRQGPPNNEQFF
TRBJ2-3,TRBV20-1,.,few,TGCAGTGCTAGTGGTGGGGGGACAGATACGCAGTATTTT,CSASGGGTDTQYF
TRBJ1-5,TRBV7-6,.,few,TGTGCCAGCAGCTTTCGTGGGGGGACCAATCAGCCCCAGCATTTT,CASSFRGGTNQPQHF
TRBJ1-2,TRBV29-1,.,.,TGCAGCGTTGAGCCGGGCAGGGACTATGGCTACACCTTC,CSVEPGRDYGYTF
TRBJ2-4,TRBV4-3,.,few,TGCGCCAGCAGCCAGGAAGGGTTGGACATTCAGTACTTC,CASSQEGLDIQYF
TRBJ1-5,TRBV7-2,.,few,TGTGCCAGCAGGGGGGACAATCAGCCCCAGCATTTT,CASRGDNQPQHF
TRBJ2-5,TRBV3-1,.,few,TGTGCCAGCAGCCAAGAGGTGGGGACCCAGTACTTC,CASSQEVGTQYF
TRBJ2-5,TRBV20-1,.,few,TGCAGTGCCTCTATCGCGCACCGGGAGACCCAGTACTTC,CSASIAHRETQYF
TRBJ1-5,TRBV6-5,TRBD1,.,TGTGCCAGCAGTTACTCGACAGGGAGCAATCAGCCCCAGCATTTT,CASSYSTGSNQPQHF
TRBJ2-5,TRBV11-2,TRBD2,.,TGTGCCAGCAGCTTACGGGGACTAGCGGGGGGATTAGAGACCCAGTACTTC,CASSLRGLAGGLETQYF